Sequencing of this T cell receptor (beta chain) was carried out in a study of blood T cell repertoires in COVID-19. Study at large: Acute-phase and convalescent COVID-19 samples originated in the United States, Italy and Spain.

The CDR3 has 15 amino acids. The germline CDR1 and CDR2 sequences are SQVTM and ANQGSEA. With respect to this clone: One end of the junction varies from germline; a read error may be responsible.

Assay used: immunoSEQ multiplex PCR; TCRdb lists only in-frame clones, some missing. The repertoire holds 9,500 to 15,000 clones, 70% to 75% seen once, with approximately 6% in the top ten. The V call is TRBV29-1, the J call TRBJ2-3; TRBD2 agrees at 10 bases. Sequencing used peripheral blood. The receptor was isolated from a man in his fifties or sixties with COVID-19, enrolled during active disease. CDR3: CSAQGIAGGTDMQYF. Written as DNA, the CDR3 is TGCAGCGCCCAGGGGATAGCGGGGGGCACAGATATGCAGTATTTT.